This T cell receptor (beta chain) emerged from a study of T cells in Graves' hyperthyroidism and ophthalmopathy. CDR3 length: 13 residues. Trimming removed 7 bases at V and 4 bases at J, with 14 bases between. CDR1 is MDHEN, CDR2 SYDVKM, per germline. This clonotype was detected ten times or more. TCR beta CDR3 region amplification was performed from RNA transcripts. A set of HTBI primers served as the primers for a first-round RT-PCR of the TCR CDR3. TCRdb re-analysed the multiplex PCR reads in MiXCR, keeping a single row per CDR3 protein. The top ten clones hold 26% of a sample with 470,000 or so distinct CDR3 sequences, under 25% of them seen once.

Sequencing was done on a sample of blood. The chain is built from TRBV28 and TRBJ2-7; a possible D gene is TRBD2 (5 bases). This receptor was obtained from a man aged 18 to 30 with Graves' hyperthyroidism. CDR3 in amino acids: CASTSPRGYEQYF. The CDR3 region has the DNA TGTGCCAGCACCTCCCCCCGGGGTTACGAGCAGTACTTC.